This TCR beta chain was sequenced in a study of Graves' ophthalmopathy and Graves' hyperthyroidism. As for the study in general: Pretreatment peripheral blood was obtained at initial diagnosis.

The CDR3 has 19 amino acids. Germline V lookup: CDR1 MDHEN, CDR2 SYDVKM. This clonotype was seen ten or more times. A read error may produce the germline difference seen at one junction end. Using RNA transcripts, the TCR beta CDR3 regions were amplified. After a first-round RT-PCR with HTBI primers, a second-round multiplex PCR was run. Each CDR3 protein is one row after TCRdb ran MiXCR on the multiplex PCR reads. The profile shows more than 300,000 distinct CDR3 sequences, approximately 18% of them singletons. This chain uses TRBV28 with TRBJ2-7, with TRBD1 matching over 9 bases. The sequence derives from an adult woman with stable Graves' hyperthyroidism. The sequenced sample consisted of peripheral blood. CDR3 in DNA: TGTGCCAGCAGTGCGGGACAGGGAGTTCCGTTGGGGCGCAACTACGGGCAGTACTTC. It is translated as CASSAGQGVPLGRNYGQYF.